What follows are 13 T cell receptor beta chains derived from one specimen sequenced in a study of blood T cell repertoires in COVID-19 (dated by TCRdb to the early 2020s). Library creation used the immunoSEQ multiplex PCR assay. Here the immuneACCESS table is served through TCRdb, limited to in-frame sequences with V and J called. Missing clones are a known gap in these copies; in checked studies unresolved V genes cover under half, and the rest lacks a known reason. Across this sample there are around 68,000 clones, with over 75% seen only once. The leading ten clones occupy 2.5% to 3.5% of the sample. The specimen sequenced was peripheral blood. All receptors come from an elderly man with acute or convalescent COVID-19.

This clone was counted once. The chain employs TRBV7-2 and TRBJ2-4, with a possible D match to TRBD2 (5 bases). The CDR3 runs to 14 residues. From germline, CDR1 is SGHTA and CDR2 FQGNSA. V was cut by 5 bases and J by 0 bases, with 8 bases left in between. The CDR3 sequence is CASSQGLAKNIQYF. Written as DNA, the CDR3 is TGTGCCAGCAGCCAAGGACTAGCCAAAAACATTCAGTACTTC.

The chain couples TRBV5-1 to TRBJ1-2; 7 bases map to TRBD1. The CDR3 sequence is 13 residues long. Germline lookup yields CDR1 SGHRS and CDR2 YFSETQ. Losses at the gene ends were 5 bases for V and 4 bases for J; bases not matched to a gene: 5. Here the CDR3 DNA reads TGCGCCAGCAGTTCGGACAGGCCCTATGGCTACACCTTC. Its protein product is CASSSDRPYGYTF. The full variable domain, its missing parts supplied by reference TRBV5-1 and TRBJ1-2, is KAGVTQTPRYLIKTRGQQVTLSCSPISGHRSVSWYQQTPGQGLQFLFEYFSETQRNKGNFPGRFSGRQFSNSRSEMNVSTLELGDSALYLCASSSDRPYGYTFGSGTRLTVV.

The J gene is TRBJ1-1, the V gene TRBV6-5, with D tentatively TRBD1 (6 bases). Germline CDR1 MNHEY, CDR2 SVGAGI. Deletions cut 2 bases from V and 7 bases from J, with 14 bases between. This CDR3 is 14 amino acids long. The CDR3 nucleotides are TGTGCCAGCAGTTACCGGCCGACAGGACGTGAAGCTTTCTTT. This sequence encodes CASSYRPTGREAFF.

This chain uses TRBV19 with TRBJ2-3, with D perhaps matching TRBD2 (5 bases). The CDR3 runs to 15 residues. The germline V and J ends were trimmed by 3 bases and 0 bases, with 10 bases remaining between them. The germline gives CDR1 LNHDA, CDR2 SQIVND (reference sequence). The CDR3 DNA reads TGTGCCAGTAGTATTCGGAGGACTAGCACAGATACGCAGTATTTT. Translation gives CASSIRRTSTDTQYF.

V and J are TRBV3-1 (or the pseudogene TRBV3-2) and TRBJ1-5, with TRBD1 identical over 8 bases. This CDR3 spans 14 amino acids. In germline, CDR1 is LGHDT, CDR2 YNNKEL (reference sequence). V was pared by 5 bases and J by 9 bases, with 9 bases of the junction left unmatched. CDR3: CASSAGQGSGPQHF. For the CDR3, the DNA is TGTGCCAGCAGCGCCGGACAGGGCTCAGGGCCCCAGCATTTT.

The CDR3 nucleotides are TGTGCCACCAAGGCGGGAGGGGGTAGGAATGAGCAGTTCTTC. Translation: CATKAGGGRNEQFF. The chain joins TRBV24-1 to TRBJ2-1, with TRBD2 matching over 9 bases. This CDR3 region has 14 residues. J lost 7 bases, V lost 8 bases, and 8 bases had no gene match. Germline loops: CDR1 KGHDR, CDR2 SFDVKD.

V and J are TRBV10-2 and TRBJ2-3; D unclear. The CDR3 runs to 13 residues. Germline CDR1 is WSHSY and CDR2 is SAAADI. V dropped 11 bases and J dropped 6 bases, with 18 bases sitting between them. As DNA, the CDR3 is TGCGCCGTCCGCCTGGAGCCCACCGATACGCAGTATTTT. Encoded protein: CAVRLEPTDTQYF.

The gene calls are TRBV18 and TRBJ2-7; D is ambiguous. V was shortened by 1 base and J by 7 bases, with 14 bases between the two germline ends. The CDR3 runs to 14 residues. CDR1 and CDR2 (germline): KGHSH, LQKENI. CDR3 region: CASSPLQAGGEQYF. In DNA form, the CDR3 reads TGTGCCAGCTCACCACTGCAGGCCGGTGGGGAGCAGTACTTC.

V usage is TRBV7-8 and J usage is TRBJ2-2; 14 bases are shared with TRBD2. V dropped 1 base and J dropped 6; count of bases not matched to a gene: 10. The germline gives CDR1 SGHVS, CDR2 FQNEAQ. The CDR3 contains 19 residues. The CDR3 loop reads CASSLGLAGGPRIAGELFF. CDR3 nucleotide sequence: TGTGCCAGCAGCTTAGGACTAGCGGGAGGGCCAAGAATCGCCGGGGAGCTGTTTTTT.

The J gene is TRBJ2-5, the V gene TRBV11-3; D unclear. This CDR3 contains 11 residues. V dropped 4 bases and J dropped 4 bases, with 4 bases sitting between them. Germline CDR1 SGHNT, CDR2 YENEEA. The CDR3 is CASSSRETQYF. The DNA for the CDR3 is TGTGCCAGCAGCTCCCGAGAGACCCAGTACTTC. Based on the CDR3 plus reference TRBV11-3 and TRBJ2-5, the full variable domain is EAGVVQSPRYKIIEKKQPVAFWCNPISGHNTLYWYLQNLGQGPELLIRYENEEAVDDSQLPKDRFSAERLKGVDSTLKIQPAELGDSAVYLCASSSRETQYFGPGTRLLVL.

V gene TRBV19 combines with J gene TRBJ1-2, with 11 bases that match TRBD1. The CDR3 is made up of 17 amino acids. From germline, CDR1 is LNHDA and CDR2 SQIVND (reference sequence). With V trimmed by 6 bases and J by 1 base, 10 bases remained unmatched. This CDR3 is CASSLSGQGALNYGYTF. The CDR3 DNA sequence: TGTGCCAGTAGCCTATCCGGACAGGGGGCTCTTAACTATGGCTACACCTTC.

This clone was seen just once. The chain has TRBV9 and TRBJ2-3; D perhaps matches TRBD2 (6 bases). Trimming took off 3 bases at V and 2 bases at J, with 13 bases between the two ends. The CDR3 has 15 amino acids. The germline V gene encodes CDR1 SGDLS and CDR2 YYNGEE. CDR3 loop: CASSGPGLHTDTQYF. The CDR3 DNA sequence: TGTGCCAGCAGCGGCCCGGGACTGCACACAGATACGCAGTATTTT.

This chain connects TRBV18 to TRBJ2-1, with D possibly TRBD1 on 5 matching bases. The CDR3 length is 13 residues. The V end lost 8 bases, the J end lost 7 bases, and 15 bases lay between the germline ends. Germline CDR1 reads KGHSH; CDR2 reads LQKENI. The CDR3: CASGHSSMNEQFF. CDR3 DNA: TGTGCCAGCGGACACAGCTCCATGAATGAGCAGTTCTTC.